The TCR beta chain under discussion was sequenced for a study of spatial heterogeneity in lung cancer. Time point denoted: sample taken at primary tumor resection. There were 65 or so donors, all of them untreated patients with early-stage non-small cell lung cancer. Tumor, nontumor lung or frozen PBMC supplied whole RNA, sequenced without sorting. Trimming removed 5 bases at V and 5 bases at J, with 6 bases between. The CDR3 sequence is 11 residues long. Germline assignment: CDR1 SGHVS and CDR2 FQNEAQ. As concerns this clonotype: What it recognizes is unknown.

TCR cDNA molecules each had a unique molecular identifier. TCRdb reanalysed the 5' RACE reads using MiXCR and keeps one entry per CDR3 protein. The sample has thousands of distinct CDR3 sequences, less than 35% seen once; the top ten hold roughly 24%. Study-wide points: Expanded intratumoral alpha and beta TCR counts tracked tumor mutation counts.

The J gene is TRBJ2-5, the V gene TRBV7-8; D is unresolved. The starting material was lung tumor tissue, obtained at surgery. The clonotype comes from a male donor with early-stage non-small cell lung cancer. The CDR3 here is CASSPKETQYF. In nucleotides, the CDR3 is TGTGCCAGCAGCCCCAAGGAGACCCAGTACTTC.